Listed here are 6 T cell receptor beta chains from one sample, sequenced in a study of Graves' ophthalmopathy and Graves' hyperthyroidism. Scientists amplified the TCR beta CDR3 regions from RNA transcripts. Second-round multiplex PCR followed a first-round RT-PCR using HTBI primers. TCRdb reanalysed the multiplex PCR reads using MiXCR and keeps one entry per CDR3 protein. The repertoire holds about 480,000 distinct CDR3 sequences, with over 13% as singletons. Sequenced material: blood. The receptor source for this set is a woman between 25 and 40 years old with Graves' ophthalmopathy.

The sample holds many counts of this clonotype. J is TRBJ1-2 and V is TRBV20-1; 10 bases agree with TRBD1. V lost 3 bases, J lost 4 bases, and 5 bases stayed unmatched. CDR1 and CDR2 from the germline V gene are DFQATT and SNEGSKA (reference sequence). This CDR3 region has 14 residues. The chain's CDR3 is CSASRTGGPYGYTF. CDR3 bases: TGCAGTGCTAGCAGGACAGGGGGTCCCTATGGCTACACCTTC.

This clonotype was observed at least ten times. The rearrangement joins TRBV20-1 to TRBJ2-7, with D possibly TRBD2 on 6 matching bases. The CDR3 totals 16 residues. V dropped 3 bases and J dropped 0 bases, with 18 bases sitting between them. CDR1 is DFQATT and CDR2 is SNEGSKA in the germline V gene (reference sequence). The CDR3 coding sequence is TGCAGTGCTAGCCCTAGCGTTGCGCCCCTCTCCTACGAGCAGTACTTC. This gives the protein CSASPSVAPLSYEQYF.

The chain recombines TRBV28 with TRBJ2-7; 9 nucleotides align to TRBD1. V lost 7 bases, J lost 4 bases, and 11 bases stayed unmatched. The CDR3 runs 15 residues. Germline V lookup: CDR1 MDHEN, CDR2 SYDVKM. CDR3 amino acids: CASIPRGQGRYEQYF. For the CDR3, the DNA is TGTGCCAGCATACCCCGAGGACAGGGGAGATACGAGCAGTACTTC.

Concerning this clonotype itself: This CDR3 fails to terminate in the conserved phenylalanine or tryptophan, so it likely reflects a read error. The gene calls are TRBV28 and TRBJ2-5; 7 bases line up with TRBD2. The CDR3 is 16 residues long. Germline CDR1 and CDR2: MDHEN and SYDVKM. CDR3 residues: CASSFEGRANQESQYY. DNA for the CDR3: TGTGCCAGCAGTTTCGAGGGGAGGGCAAATCAAGAGTCCCAGTACTAC.

This clonotype appeared many times. The rearrangement links TRBV7-2 to TRBJ2-5, with a tentative D call TRBD2 (6 bases). CDR3 size: 13 residues. The V end was cut by 3 bases, the J end by 5 bases, with 10 bases between. Per germline, CDR1 SGHTA and CDR2 FQGNSA. The CDR3 DNA reads as TGTGCCAGCAGCTTTACTGCGGGGGAGACCCAGTACTTC. Translated: CASSFTAGETQYF.

This clonotype was detected a few times. V is TRBV13 and J is TRBJ2-4; D gene uncertain. The CDR3 contains 18 residues. The germline CDR1 and CDR2 sequences are PRHDT and FYEKMQ (reference sequence). V was cut by 2 bases and J by 0 bases, with 17 bases left in between. DNA for the CDR3: TGTGCCAGCAGCTTAAATCCGCTGGGCGGCCTAGCCAAAAACATTCAGTACTTC. Residues: CASSLNPLGGLAKNIQYF.